This TCR beta chain was profiled in a study of T cells in Graves' hyperthyroidism and ophthalmopathy. RNA transcripts served as the template for amplifying TCR beta CDR3 regions. Carried out on the TCR CDR3, a first-round RT-PCR used the HTBI primer set. Via MiXCR, TCRdb re-called the multiplex PCR reads, giving one row per CDR3 protein. The sample includes approximately 400,000 distinct CDR3 sequences, about 15% of them seen just once. Germline CDR1 reads SGDLS; CDR2 reads YYNGEE. The CDR3 spans 15 residues. V lost 0 bases, J lost 3 bases, and 11 bases lay in between. An approximately 10 ml volume of fresh peripheral blood provided the PBMCs. The table lists this clonotype with a few counts.

The V gene is TRBV9, the J gene TRBJ2-3; possible D gene TRBD1, 6 bases. Sequences were obtained from blood. The TCR comes from a woman aged 55-75 years with Graves' hyperthyroidism. CDR3 DNA: TGTGCCAGCAGCGTAGCAGGGCAGGGGACAGATACGCAGTATTTT. Translation gives CASSVAGQGTDTQYF.